Here is one T cell receptor beta chain with its context. This clonotype was seen more than once but under ten times. Its antigen is unknown. Per-base quality was not reported, and no clone a single base away is much larger than it. These data come from a study of T cells after yellow fever vaccination (dated by TCRdb to the late 2010s). General notes on the study: The SMART-Seq v4 Ultra Low Input RNA kit was used to prepare libraries from fractions with low cell numbers. To track T-cell clones before and after primary and booster YFV17D yellow fever vaccination, bulk TCR alpha and beta repertoires were sequenced longitudinally. Two healthy male donors made up the cohort, one aged 18 to 29 years and the other aged 30 to 40 years. Blood was drawn at multiple timepoints before and after primary and secondary immunization, with bulk PBMC replicates and cell subsets isolated.

The sample's treatment or condition label is to be understood as: live attenuated yellow fever vaccine strain. At every blood-draw timepoint, two biological replicates of bulk PBMCs were collected. A standard Ficoll-Paque protocol was used to isolate PBMCs from peripheral blood. TriZol was used to extract RNA from bulk PBMCs, CD4 and CD8 fractions, and dextramer-positive and dextramer-negative fractions. Points the paper makes about the study in general: The secondary T-cell response was found to be weaker but faster than the primary response, with a peak reached on day 5 rather than on day 15. Because only two donors were included in the study, the extent to which the findings can be generalized is limited. A small fraction of clonotypes appeared in both the CD4 and CD8 compartments, likely as a result of convergent recombination. After the booster, most clones that had expanded after primary vaccination were detected again (nearly 98% of CD4 and around nine tenths of CD8), suggesting broad maintenance of memory. Computational filtering was needed because FACS-sorted repertoires could contain abundant contaminating clonotypes from the bulk population.

Synthesis of TCR cDNA relied on 5'RACE template switching, a step that introduced a universal primer site along with unique molecular identifiers. cDNA synthesis was primed from both the TCR alpha and TCR beta constant segments. Two PCR steps were used to amplify libraries, with sample barcodes and sequencing adapters being added in the second step. Sequencing of the libraries was done on either Illumina HiSeq 2500 (2x100 bp) or NovaSeq (2x150 bp). As for the original processing: Demultiplexing of reads and collapsing into UMI consensus sequences were performed with MIGEC, and V(D)J alignment was carried out with MiXCR. Vaccine-responding clonotypes were defined with edgeR using replicate PBMC samples, requiring FDR below 0.01 and a log2 fold change above 5 up to day 15. Each bulk clonotype was labeled CD4 or CD8 based on which sequenced repertoire, CD4 or CD8, contained the clonotype at higher abundance. The raw public data were reprocessed by TCRdb itself: fastp quality trimming at Q25, MiXCR clonotype calling, in-frame beta chains only. For every CDR3 protein sequence, its rows merge into one entry that carries the most common genes and DNA. The V and J calls come from TCRdb's annotation, not from the publication. Counted in this sample were some 560,000 distinct CDR3 sequences; less than 20% of them appeared once. Jointly, the top ten make up 17% of the sample.

CDR1 ENHRY and CDR2 SYGVKD are derived from the germline V gene. V ends up 4 bases short and J 4 bases short, with an unmatched junction base count of 6. The CDR3, from cysteine to phenylalanine, totals 15 residues. Here the CDR3 DNA is all that survives: 45 bases in frame from base 1. The sample consisted of PBMCs, taken about 5 days after the first yellow fever vaccination. The chain is made from TRBV10-3 and TRBJ2-3; 9 of the junction bases match TRBD2. This receptor was taken from a man aged 18 to 30 who received the YFV17D yellow fever vaccine. The nucleotides read TGTGCCATCAGTGGGATAGCGGGGGTACCAGATACGCAGTATTTT. The resulting protein is CAISGIAGVPDTQYF.